This T cell receptor (beta chain) is from a study of cytotoxic CD8 clonotypes in ibrutinib-treated CLL. Study findings and constraints: Public clonotypes, an uncommon group, contracted or remained stable on treatment.

Cryopreserved PBMCs supplied 2 to 2.5 micrograms of genomic DNA for TCR beta libraries. This clone occurred a few times. Its target is unknown. The same CDR3 is also encoded by other DNA sequences in this sample. Method: immunoSEQ multiplex PCR; TCRdb's copy keeps in-frame clones and lacks some. In the table there are roughly 180,000 clones, over 55% of which are singletons. Germline lookup yields CDR1 MNHEY and CDR2 SVGAGI. V was cut by 6 bases and J by 6 bases, with 5 bases left in between. The CDR3 loop spans 11 amino acids. The TCR comes from a human donor with chronic lymphocytic leukemia. This chain joins TRBV6-5 and TRBJ2-2; D remains unclear. The source material was PBMCs, sampled after 24 months of ibrutinib treatment. Here the CDR3 reads CASSRAGELFF. The CDR3 nucleotides are TGTGCCAGCAGCCGAGCCGGGGAGCTGTTTTTT.